Given below is one T cell receptor beta chain in context. Using RNA transcripts as the source, TCR beta CDR3 regions were amplified. HTBI primers drove first-round RT-PCR of the TCR CDR3. TCRdb passed the multiplex PCR reads through MiXCR, listing each CDR3 protein once. The sample carries approximately 560,000 distinct CDR3 sequences, 15% to 19% recorded once. The CDR3 totals 15 residues. Germline values: CDR1 SGDLS, CDR2 YYNGEE. With 6 bases removed from V and 7 bases from J, the gap between germline ends came to 22 bases. This entry comes from a study of T cells in Graves' hyperthyroidism and ophthalmopathy.

This clonotype was sampled from a woman in her 30s with Graves' hyperthyroidism. The specimen sequenced was blood. V gene TRBV9 combines with J gene TRBJ1-2, with D unclear. The DNA for the CDR3 is TGTGCCAGCACCTCCCCGATGAACCCCGGAGGTGGCTACACCTTC. This translates into CASTSPMNPGGGYTF. Filled out from reference TRBV9 and TRBJ1-2, the complete variable domain reads DSGVTQTPKHLITATGQRVTLRCSPRSGDLSVYWYQQSLDQGLQFLIQYYNGEERAKGNILERFSAQQFPDLHSELNLSSLELGDSALYFCASTSPMNPGGGYTFGSGTRLTVV.